This T cell receptor beta chain is from a study of cytomegalovirus exposure and HLA in healthy donors. Overall study findings and caveats: Upon later analysis, TCR association rates were observed to vary by HLA locus, being highest for DRB1 and lowest for HLA-C. About 87% or about 30% of the time was how often most TCR beta V segments were productive, according to an earlier analysis. Later, an analysis showed that TCR beta chains associated with HLA were more clonally expanded than others that were equally common.

The PCR employed 60 Vbeta primers together with 13 Jbeta primers. The repertoire was sequenced with immunoSEQ multiplex PCR; TCRdb's copy has only in-frame clones and lacks some. This listing includes about 190,000 clones. Of note for this clone: The antigen is not known.

CDR3 length equals 14 residues. Germline trimming cut 4 bases from V and 6 bases from J; bases unmatched to any gene: 4. Germline CDR1 and CDR2: SGHNT and YYREEE (reference sequence). The origin of this receptor is a woman between 25 and 40 years old in good health and CMV-seropositive. The chain employs TRBV5-4 and TRBJ1-2; 12 positions match TRBD1. Sequenced sample: PBMCs. CDR3 sequence reads: CASSQGQGADGYTF. CDR3 coding DNA: TGTGCCAGCAGCCAGGGACAGGGGGCTGATGGCTACACCTTC.